This T cell receptor beta chain is drawn from a study of CD8+ T cells in alopecia areata. Points from the study as a whole: Normal scalp showed lower clonality than lesional scalp, especially alopecia totalis/universalis.

Worth noting for this clone: What it recognizes is unknown.

The germline CDR1 and CDR2 sequences are SGHTA and FQGTGA. The CDR3 has 14 residues. Losses at the gene ends were 5 bases for V and 7 bases for J; bases not matched to a gene: 5. In each case, RNA was isolated and then reverse transcribed into cDNA as the sequencing template. The data were produced by immunoSEQ multiplex PCR, yet TCRdb's version contains in-frame clones alone and is incomplete. The table shows under 350,000 clones, with 55% to 70% occurring only once. Treatment reported: oral pan-JAK inhibitor, 5-10 mg twice daily. This receptor was obtained from a human donor with alopecia areata. The V call is TRBV7-3, the J call TRBJ1-6; 7 bases map to TRBD1. The sequenced sample was CD4+ T cells sorted from blood, obtained at week 24, from a patient treated with tofacitinib. The CDR3 coding sequence is TGTGCCAGCAGCGTAGGGACAGAGAATTCACCCCTCCACTTT. Protein sequence: CASSVGTENSPLHF. Combining the CDR3 with reference TRBV7-3 and TRBJ1-6 gives the whole variable domain GAGVSQTPSNKVTEKGKYVELRCDPISGHTALYWYRQSLGQGPEFLIYFQGTGAADDSGLPNDRFFAVRPEGSVSTLKIQRTERGDSAVYLCASSVGTENSPLHFGNGTRLTVT.